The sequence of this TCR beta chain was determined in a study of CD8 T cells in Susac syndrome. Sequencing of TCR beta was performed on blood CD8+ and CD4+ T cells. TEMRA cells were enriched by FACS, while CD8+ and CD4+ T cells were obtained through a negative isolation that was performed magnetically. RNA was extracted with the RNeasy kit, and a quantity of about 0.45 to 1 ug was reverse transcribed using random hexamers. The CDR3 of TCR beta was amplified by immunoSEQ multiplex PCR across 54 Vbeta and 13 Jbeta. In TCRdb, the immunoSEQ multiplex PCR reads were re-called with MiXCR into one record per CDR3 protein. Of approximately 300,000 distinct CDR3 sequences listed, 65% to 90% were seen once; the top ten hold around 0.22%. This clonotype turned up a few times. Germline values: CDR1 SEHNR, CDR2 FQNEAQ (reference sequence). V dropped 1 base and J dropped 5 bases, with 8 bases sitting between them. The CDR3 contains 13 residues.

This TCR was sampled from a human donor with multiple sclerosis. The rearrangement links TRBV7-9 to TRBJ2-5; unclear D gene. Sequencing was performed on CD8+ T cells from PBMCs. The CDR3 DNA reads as TGTGCCAGCAGCTTAGGCCCCGCGGAGACCCAGTACTTC. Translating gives CASSLGPAETQYF.